The clone carrying this TCR beta chain has just a few counts. This sample is part of a study of blood T cells in healthy people across ages. A sample-barcoded 5' primer and a J-beta primer mix were used in a second PCR of roughly 7 to 12 cycles. A single record per CDR3 protein comes from TCRdb applying MiXCR to the 5' RACE reads. The table has some 700,000 distinct CDR3 sequences, approximately 22% seen once. Sequencing used blood. This sequence was found in a man between 65 and 85 years old in good health.

The CDR3 reads CATSRVYTDTQYF. The CDR3 nucleotides are TGTGCCACCAGCAGAGTCTACACAGATACGCAGTATTTT. The rearrangement links TRBV15 to TRBJ2-3; the D is unclear. Trimming took 1 base from V and 2 from J, leaving 4 bases between them. The CDR3 totals 13 residues. Germline V CDR1 and CDR2: LNHNV, YYDKDF (reference sequence).